This T cell receptor beta chain stems from a study of cytotoxic CD8 clonotypes in ibrutinib-treated CLL. Study observations and caveats: Increased clonality at ibrutinib response gave way to a return toward baseline at progression. Public clonotypes, found uncommonly, either contracted or stayed stable on treatment. Pretreatment clonality was elevated relative to age-matched healthy donors and paralleled circulating CD8+ T-cell counts.

The planned depth of sequencing spanned 1 in 200,000 to 1 in 1 million T cells. Generated by immunoSEQ multiplex PCR, the TCRdb table keeps only in-frame clones and is missing some. The table includes approximately 100,000 clones, 58% detected once. About this clone: What it binds is not known.

The TCR comes from a human donor with chronic lymphocytic leukemia. Here the sequenced sample was PBMCs, taken after 24 months of ibrutinib treatment.

This CDR3 reads CASSVTGTGGEKLFF. CDR3 sequence (DNA): TGTGCCAGCAGCGTCACCGGGACAGGCGGGGAAAAACTGTTTTTT. V is TRBV13 and J is TRBJ1-4; TRBD1 matches 8 bases. The CDR3 consists of 15 residues. V lost 5 bases, J lost 8 bases, and 10 bases stayed unmatched. From germline, CDR1 is PRHDT and CDR2 FYEKMQ (reference sequence).